The 26 T cell receptor beta chains below come from one sample, sequenced in a study of beta chain features in type 1 diabetes. Reverse transcribing all isolated RNA meant expressed TCRB transcripts were sequenced. Profiled with immunoSEQ multiplex PCR; TCRdb holds only in-frame clones, not every one. The sample includes 130,000 to 150,000 clones, 10% of them seen just once. The sequenced sample consisted of naive CD4+ T cells from blood. These receptors all stem from a young man in good health.

The J gene is TRBJ2-2, the V gene TRBV28; 8 bases fit TRBD2. V lost 5 bases to trimming and J lost 0 bases; unmatched junction nucleotides: 2. The length of the CDR3 is 15 residues. Germline CDR1 is MDHEN and CDR2 is SYDVKM. CDR3 loop: CASSGSGANTGELFF. The CDR3 coding sequence is TGTGCCAGCAGTGGTAGCGGGGCGAACACCGGGGAGCTGTTTTTT.

This clone occurred a few times. The chain uses TRBV5-5 and TRBJ1-4; D is undetermined. The V end lost 4 bases, the J end lost 3 bases, and 16 bases lay between the germline ends. This CDR3 comprises 16 residues. Looked up from germline, CDR1 is SGHKS and CDR2 is YYEKEE (reference sequence). As DNA, the CDR3 is TGTGCCAGCAGCACCCGCCCCAAGCAGGCTAATGAAAAACTGTTTTTT. As protein: CASSTRPKQANEKLFF. The full variable domain, completed using reference TRBV5-5 and TRBJ1-4, is DAGVTQSPTHLIKTRGQQVTLRCSPISGHKSVSWYQQVLGQGPQFIFQYYEKEERGRGNFPDRFSARQFPNYSSELNVNALLLGDSALYLCASSTRPKQANEKLFFGSGTQLSVL.

This clone occurred a few times. The chain couples TRBV10-3 to TRBJ2-5; 8 nucleotides align to TRBD1. The DNA matches TRBJ2-7 better at its end, which makes the J call doubtful. The CDR3 is 14 residues long. Germline-derived CDR1 and CDR2 are ENHRY and SYGVKD. The CDR3 coding sequence is TGTGCCATCAGTGGGGACAGGAAACAACGCGAGCAGTACTTC. Translation gives CAISGDRKQREQYF.

This clone was picked up a small number of times. V usage is TRBV28 and J usage is TRBJ1-2; a possible D gene is TRBD1 (6 bases). CDR1 is MDHEN and CDR2 is SYDVKM in the germline V gene. This CDR3 has 12 residues. Trimming pared 6 bases from V and 12 bases from J, leaving 17 bases between. CDR3 amino acids: CASRGTGGANTF. In DNA, the CDR3 is TGTGCCAGCAGGGGGACGGGGGGGGCGAACACCTTC.

The gene calls are TRBV7-9 and TRBJ2-5; 9 bases agree with TRBD2. Losses at the gene ends were 1 base for V and 4 bases for J; bases not matched to a gene: 4. In germline, CDR1 is SEHNR, CDR2 FQNEAQ (reference sequence). The CDR3 consists of 15 residues. This CDR3 is CASSLDAAGGETQYF. CDR3 DNA sequence: TGTGCCAGCAGCTTAGACGCAGCGGGGGGAGAGACCCAGTACTTC.

The chain is built from TRBV10-3 and TRBJ2-3, with 7 positions matching TRBD2. J was trimmed by 3 bases and V by 7 bases; bases with no gene match: 13. Germline CDR1 ENHRY, CDR2 SYGVKD. This CDR3 is 16 amino acids long. The CDR3 DNA is TGTGCCATCAAGCCCTCAAGGGAGGGATGGACAGATACGCAGTATTTT. It yields the protein CAIKPSREGWTDTQYF.

The chain is built from TRBV5-6 and TRBJ2-3; a weak D match, TRBD1 (5 bases). From germline, CDR1 is SGHDT and CDR2 YYEEEE. The V end was cut by 0 bases, the J end by 0 bases, with 14 bases between. The CDR3 loop spans 17 amino acids. CDR3 in DNA: TGTGCCAGCAGCTTGGAAAACAGGTTTGGTAGCACAGATACGCAGTATTTT. This translates into CASSLENRFGSTDTQYF.

This clone was seen many times. V usage is TRBV15 and J usage is TRBJ2-7; D ambiguous. CDR3 length equals 11 residues. V lost 6 bases, J lost 5 bases, and 8 bases lay in between. Per the germline V gene, CDR1 is LNHNV and CDR2 is YYDKDF (reference sequence). CDR3 loop: CATRYNHEQYF. The DNA for the CDR3 is TGTGCCACCAGGTACAACCACGAGCAGTACTTC.

This rearrangement joins TRBV2 to TRBJ1-1, with D maybe TRBD1 (5 bases). CDR1 is SNHLY, CDR2 FYNNEI, per germline. This CDR3 region has 14 residues. V lost 10 bases, J lost 1 base, and 16 bases lay in between. The CDR3, as DNA: TGTGCCACCTCCAGGGTAGGGGCGAACACTGAAGCTTTCTTT. It is translated as CATSRVGANTEAFF.

This chain joins TRBV7-2 and TRBJ1-2; TRBD1 matches 10 bases. V lost 4 bases to trimming and J lost 2 bases; unmatched junction nucleotides: 10. CDR1 is SGHTA and CDR2 is FQGNSA in the germline V gene. This CDR3 contains 17 residues. The CDR3 is CASSSRAGTGENYGYTF. CDR3 in DNA: TGTGCCAGCAGCTCTAGGGCCGGGACAGGGGAAAACTATGGCTACACCTTC.

This clone was seen more than once but under ten times. Other DNA sequences of this sample code for an identical CDR3. V and J are TRBV6-4 and TRBJ2-3; 7 nucleotides line up with TRBD2. Per germline, CDR1 MRHNA and CDR2 SNTAGT. V dropped 3 bases and J dropped 3; count of bases not matched to a gene: 3. This CDR3 contains 14 residues. CDR3 residues: CASSEQRGTDTQYF. CDR3 DNA sequence: TGTGCCAGCAGTGAGCAGCGGGGAACAGATACGCAGTATTTT.

This clone was found many times. The V and J genes are TRBV14 and TRBJ2-5; D is possibly TRBD1 (5 bases). Germline V gene data show CDR1 as SGHDN and CDR2 as FVKESK. The ends were cut back, 6 bases at V and 1 base at J, with 9 bases in the middle. The CDR3 has 13 amino acids. The CDR3 region is CASSRQFQETQYF. In DNA, the CDR3 is TGTGCCAGCAGTCGACAGTTCCAAGAGACCCAGTACTTC.

The chain is built from TRBV30 and TRBJ2-2, with D maybe TRBD1 (6 bases). The germline V and J ends were trimmed by 3 bases and 3 bases, with 11 bases remaining between them. The CDR3 runs 14 residues. CDR1 and CDR2 (germline): GTSNPN, SVGIG (reference sequence). The CDR3 loop is CAWRGSGDTGELFF. The CDR3 bases are TGTGCCTGGAGGGGGTCAGGGGACACCGGGGAGCTGTTTTTT.

This clone was found a few times. The chain joins TRBV7-2 to TRBJ1-5; tentatively, D is TRBD1 (5 bases). This CDR3 is 16 amino acids long. Looked up from germline, CDR1 is SGHTA and CDR2 is FQGNSA. Trimming pared 1 base from V and 4 bases from J, leaving 14 bases between. CDR3 loop: CASSLDGGAWNQPQHF. The DNA for the CDR3 is TGTGCCAGCAGCTTAGATGGAGGGGCTTGGAATCAGCCCCAGCATTTT. Filled out from reference TRBV7-2 and TRBJ1-5, the complete variable domain reads GAGVSQSPSNKVTEKGKDVELRCDPISGHTALYWYRQSLGQGLEFLIYFQGNSAPDKSGLPSDRFSAERTGGSVSTLTIQRTQQEDSAVYLCASSLDGGAWNQPQHFGDGTRLSIL.

The sample holds a few counts of this clone. This chain connects TRBV27 to TRBJ2-5; a weak D match, TRBD1 (6 bases). There are 14 residues in the CDR3. V lost 4 bases to trimming and J lost 4 bases, with 13 bases between them. Germline CDR1 reads MNHEY; CDR2 reads SMNVEV (reference sequence). The DNA for the CDR3 is TGTGCCAGCAGTTACAGGGCCAAGCCAGAGACCCAGTACTTC. Residues: CASSYRAKPETQYF.

This clone was observed a few times. The chain has TRBV2 and TRBJ2-7, with D uncertain. Trimming removed 2 bases from V and 2 bases from J, with 7 bases in between. There are 13 residues in the CDR3. CDR1 is SNHLY and CDR2 is FYNNEI in the germline V gene. The CDR3 DNA reads TGTGCCAGCAGTGAAAGGAGTACCTACGAGCAGTACTTC. As protein: CASSERSTYEQYF.

This clone was counted between two and nine times. V is TRBV7-2 and J is TRBJ2-7; D gene uncertain. The V gene's germline CDR1 is SGHTA and CDR2 FQGNSA. The CDR3 has 12 residues. Trimming cost V 5 bases and J 4 bases, with 9 bases left between them. DNA for the CDR3: TGTGCCAGCAGCCCAAACGGGTACGAGCAGTACTTC. Its translation is CASSPNGYEQYF.

This clone came up a few times. The chain couples TRBV4-3 to TRBJ1-2; tentative D call: TRBD1 (5 bases). CDR1 and CDR2 (germline): LGHNA, YSLEER. The CDR3 has 14 amino acids. Deletions cut 0 bases from V and 6 bases from J, with 11 bases between. CDR3 DNA: TGCGCCAGCAGCCAAGATAGGGGTTTCGATGGCTACACCTTC. It codes for CASSQDRGFDGYTF.

This clone was seen more than once but under ten times. J is TRBJ2-5 and V is TRBV29-1, with D possibly TRBD1 on 5 matching bases. CDR3 length equals 12 residues. CDR1 SQVTM and CDR2 ANQGSEA come from the germline V gene. V gave up 6 bases and J gave up 4 bases, with 12 bases separating them. CDR3 bases: TGCAGCGTAACCGACAGCCGAGAGACCCAGTACTTC. Translated, it gives CSVTDSRETQYF.

The table lists this clone with many counts. The gene calls are TRBV29-1 and TRBJ2-7; 7 bases fit TRBD1. Germline lookup yields CDR1 SQVTM and CDR2 ANQGSEA. Trimming took 7 bases from V and 6 from J; bases not matched to a gene: 12. This CDR3 spans 13 amino acids. CDR3 region: CSGALETGSEQYF. CDR3 nucleotide sequence: TGCAGCGGGGCGCTCGAGACAGGGAGCGAGCAGTACTTC.

The chain joins TRBV6-6 to TRBJ1-2; no firm D call. Germline V gene sequence: CDR1 MNHNY, CDR2 SVGAGI (reference sequence). The germline V and J ends were trimmed by 5 bases and 7 bases, with 17 bases remaining between them. The CDR3 spans 14 residues. CDR3 nucleotide sequence: TGTGCCAGCAGTCTAGACGGTCCGACGCCTGGCTACACCTTC. Amino acid sequence: CASSLDGPTPGYTF.

This chain links TRBV9 with TRBJ2-3, with 8 positions matching TRBD2. J lost 2 bases, V lost 0 bases, and 5 bases had no gene match. Germline assignment: CDR1 SGDLS and CDR2 YYNGEE. The CDR3 extends over 16 amino acids. The chain's CDR3 is CASSVGGGGLTDTQYF. CDR3 DNA: TGTGCCAGCAGCGTAGGTGGCGGGGGGCTCACAGATACGCAGTATTTT.

The gene calls are TRBV5-4 and TRBJ2-5; 13 bases match TRBD2. Per germline, CDR1 SGHNT and CDR2 YYREEE (reference sequence). V trimming: 0 bases; J trimming: 5 bases; junction bases outside the gene matches: 7. The CDR3 has 17 amino acids. The CDR3 bases are TGTGCCAGCAGCTTGGCCCGAACTAGCGGGGGGGTGGAGACCCAGTACTTC. Protein product: CASSLARTSGGVETQYF.

This chain connects TRBV7-2 to TRBJ2-5, with TRBD1 matching 7 bases. CDR3 length: 14 amino acids. CDR1 and CDR2 (germline): SGHTA, FQGNSA. V shed 4 bases, J shed 2 bases, and the junction held 4 bases outside the gene matches. CDR3 in amino acids: CASSSGGQQETQYF. The CDR3 DNA reads as TGTGCCAGCAGCTCAGGGGGACAACAAGAGACCCAGTACTTC.

This chain connects TRBV19 to TRBJ2-7; no clear D gene. The CDR3 is 14 residues long. Germline loops: CDR1 LNHDA, CDR2 SQIVND (reference sequence). Trimming cost V 7 bases and J 2 bases, with 15 bases left between them. In DNA form, the CDR3 reads TGTGCCAGTATTGCACAATTCGAACCCTACGAGCAGTACTTC. It encodes CASIAQFEPYEQYF.

This clone occurred a few times. The J gene is TRBJ2-5, the V gene TRBV7-2; D may be TRBD2 (5 bases). CDR1 SGHTA and CDR2 FQGNSA come from the germline V gene. This CDR3 is built from 14 residues. Trimming removed 4 bases at V and 10 bases at J, with 19 bases between. CDR3 DNA: TGTGCCAGCAGCTCGAGGGATGTGTCATCGAGCCAGTACTTC. Translation: CASSSRDVSSSQYF.